What follows are 4 T cell receptor beta chains derived from one specimen sequenced in a study of response to subunit inactivated influenza vaccine. Each CDR3 protein is one row after TCRdb ran MiXCR on the RT-PCR reads. The table lists around 760,000 distinct CDR3 sequences, around 13% of them singletons. The sequencing here drew on PBMCs from blood, taken 14 to 15 days before vaccination. The receptors stem from a man between 50 and 59 years old who received an inactivated influenza vaccine.

V is TRBV7-2 and J is TRBJ2-7; TRBD2 aligns across 7 bases. The germline CDR1 and CDR2 sequences are SGHTA and FQGNSA. This CDR3 is 15 amino acids long. The ends lost 6 bases at V and 2 bases at J; junction bases unmatched: 10. CDR3 in DNA: TGTGCCAGCAGTACAAGCGGGGAAGGTCCCTACGAGCAGTACTTC. This translates into CASSTSGEGPYEQYF.

The DNA of the CDR3 is TGCGCCAGCAGCTTGTTTGGCGGGGGGCAAGAGACCCAGTACTTC. Translation: CASSLFGGGQETQYF. The chain carries TRBV5-1 and TRBJ2-5, with 8 positions matching TRBD2. The V and J ends lost 1 base and 2 bases, in that order; junction bases with no gene match: 4. The CDR3 consists of 15 residues. Germline V gives CDR1 SGHRS, CDR2 YFSETQ. Full variable domain (remainder filled in from reference TRBV5-1 and TRBJ2-5): KAGVTQTPRYLIKTRGQQVTLSCSPISGHRSVSWYQQTPGQGLQFLFEYFSETQRNKGNFPGRFSGRQFSNSRSEMNVSTLELGDSALYLCASSLFGGGQETQYFGPGTRLLVL.

This clonotype was counted between two and nine times. This rearrangement joins TRBV12-3 or TRBV12-4 to TRBJ2-3, with TRBD1 identical over 7 bases. The CDR3 sequence is 14 residues long. Trimming at V came to 8 bases and at J to 6 bases, leaving 11 bases not matched to a gene. The CDR3 bases are TGTGCCAGCGCCGGGACAGCAGACCTGGATACGCAGTATTTT. Translating gives CASAGTADLDTQYF.

This clonotype was recorded many times. The chain combines TRBV12-5 with TRBJ1-1; D perhaps matches TRBD1 (5 bases). This CDR3 spans 13 amino acids. Trimming cost V 5 bases and J 3 bases, with 10 bases left between them. Germline lookup yields CDR1 LGHNT and CDR2 FRNRAP. The CDR3 loop is CASGRDDYTEAFF. CDR3 DNA sequence: TGTGCTAGTGGTAGGGACGATTACACTGAAGCTTTCTTT.